The 14 T cell receptor beta chains in this list originate from one sample, sequenced in a study of CD8 T cells in Susac syndrome. Random-hexamer reverse transcription was applied to roughly 0.5 to 1 ug RNA. One entry per CDR3 protein results from TCRdb running MiXCR on the immunoSEQ multiplex PCR reads. The data contain about 300,000 distinct CDR3 sequences, about 89% of them seen just once; the ten biggest clones take up about 0.17%. Sequencing input: CD8+ T cells from PBMCs. The receptor source for this set is a human donor with multiple sclerosis.

The chain links TRBV6-1 to TRBJ2-5; D unresolved. Trimming stripped 5 bases from V and 4 bases from J, with 17 bases between. The length of the CDR3 is 15 residues. Germline V CDR1 and CDR2: MNHNS, SASEGT. This CDR3 is CASSSLRPTAETQYF. The CDR3 bases are TGTGCCAGCAGTTCCTTAAGACCGACGGCAGAGACCCAGTACTTC.

This chain uses TRBV25-1 with TRBJ2-2; 7 bases line up with TRBD1. The CDR3 is 15 amino acids. CDR1 MGHDK and CDR2 SYGVNS come from the germline V gene. With V trimmed by 3 bases and J by 3 bases, 4 bases remained unmatched. The CDR3 DNA is TGTGCCAGCAGTGAGGGGACAGCTGACACCGGGGAGCTGTTTTTT. Translated, it gives CASSEGTADTGELFF. The full variable domain, its missing parts supplied by reference TRBV25-1 and TRBJ2-2, is EADIYQTPRYLVIGTGKKITLECSQTMGHDKMYWYQQDPGMELHLIHYSYGVNSTEKGDLSSESTVSRIRTEHFPLTLESARPSHTSQYLCASSEGTADTGELFFGEGSRLTVL.

The V gene is TRBV6-6, the J gene TRBJ2-7, with D possibly matching TRBD1 (6 bases). There are 11 residues in the CDR3. CDR1 MNHNY and CDR2 SVGAGI come from the germline V gene (reference sequence). Trimming took 8 bases from V and 3 from J, leaving 8 bases between them. CDR3 DNA sequence: TGTGCCAGCGGGGGCCTCTACGAGCAGTACTTC. Protein sequence: CASGGLYEQYF.

The rearrangement joins TRBV7-2 to TRBJ2-5; perhaps D is TRBD1 or TRBD2 (5 bases each). CDR1 SGHTA and CDR2 FQGNSA come from the germline V gene. The CDR3 length is 16 residues. V was cut by 6 bases and J by 2 bases, with 19 bases left in between. CDR3 loop: CASSSWDRRLQETQYF. CDR3 nucleotide sequence: TGTGCCAGCAGTTCGTGGGACCGACGACTACAAGAGACCCAGTACTTC.

The gene calls are TRBV28 and TRBJ2-1; D possibly corresponds to TRBD2 (5 bases). The ends were cut back, 8 bases at V and 2 bases at J, with 10 bases in the middle. Germline V gene lookup returns CDR1 MDHEN and CDR2 SYDVKM. The CDR3 extends over 13 amino acids. CDR3 nucleotide sequence: TGTGCCAGCGTTTTCGGGGCCTACAATGAGCAGTTCTTC. Residues: CASVFGAYNEQFF.

V and J are TRBV27 and TRBJ2-7; 7 positions agree with TRBD1. J lost 1 base, V lost 0 bases, and 3 bases had no gene match. The length of the CDR3 is 15 residues. Germline lookup yields CDR1 MNHEY and CDR2 SMNVEV (reference sequence). CDR3 region: CASSLSGGYSYEQYF. CDR3 DNA: TGTGCCAGCAGTTTATCAGGGGGCTATTCCTACGAGCAGTACTTC.

The rearrangement joins TRBV29-1 to TRBJ2-1, with 13 bases identical to TRBD2. The CDR3 extends over 15 amino acids. V shed 1 base and J 8 bases; nucleotides not matched to a gene: 5. The germline gives CDR1 SQVTM, CDR2 ANQGSEA. CDR3 in amino acids: CSVEGVLAGGDEQFF. CDR3 in DNA: TGCAGCGTTGAAGGTGTACTAGCGGGAGGGGATGAGCAGTTCTTC.

This chain uses TRBV19 with TRBJ2-2; no firm D call. CDR1 and CDR2 from the germline V gene are LNHDA and SQIVND (reference sequence). Trimming took 4 bases from V and 7 from J, leaving 10 bases between them. This CDR3 region has 13 residues. Here the CDR3 DNA reads TGTGCCAGTAGTAACCCCATGGACGGGGAGCTGTTTTTT. Translated: CASSNPMDGELFF.

This chain connects TRBV3-1 to TRBJ2-3; 8 bases map to TRBD2. Trimming at V came to 2 bases and at J to 0 bases, leaving 7 bases not matched to a gene. Germline V gene sequence: CDR1 LGHDT, CDR2 YNNKEL (reference sequence). This CDR3 is 17 amino acids long. This CDR3 reads CASSQRLAGQSTDTQYF. Here the CDR3 DNA reads TGTGCCAGCAGCCAACGGTTAGCGGGGCAGAGCACAGATACGCAGTATTTT.

The rearrangement uses TRBV30 and TRBJ2-5; 7 bases agree with TRBD1. Trimming cost V 4 bases and J 7 bases; bases outside gene matches: 6. Per the germline V gene, CDR1 is GTSNPN and CDR2 is SVGIG (reference sequence). This CDR3 has 12 amino acids. CDR3 nucleotide sequence: TGTGCCTGGATGGACAGACAGGGGACCCAGTACTTC. Translation gives CAWMDRQGTQYF.

This sequence joins TRBV7-6 and TRBJ1-1; no clear D. CDR3 length equals 13 residues. Germline values: CDR1 SGHVS, CDR2 FNYEAQ. V was clipped by 3 bases and J by 3 bases, with 8 bases between them. The CDR3 DNA follows: TGTGCCAGCAGCTTGGCGGTTTACACTGAAGCTTTCTTT. It yields the protein CASSLAVYTEAFF. Based on the CDR3 plus reference TRBV7-6 and TRBJ1-1, the full variable domain is GAGVSQSPRYKVTKRGQDVALRCDPISGHVSLYWYRQALGQGPEFLTYFNYEAQQDKSGLPNDRFSAERPEGSISTLTIQRTEQRDSAMYRCASSLAVYTEAFFGQGTRLTVV.

The rearrangement joins TRBV28 to TRBJ1-1, with a tentative D call TRBD1 (6 bases). V lost 6 bases and J 7 bases, leaving 15 bases between the germline ends. This CDR3 comprises 13 residues. Germline V lookup: CDR1 MDHEN, CDR2 SYDVKM. CDR3 sequence (DNA): TGTGCCAGCAGCCGAACAGGGACTGGTGAAGCTTTCTTT. Its protein is CASSRTGTGEAFF.

In its sample, this clonotype was seen once. The chain joins TRBV6-6 to TRBJ1-2, with D possibly matching TRBD1 (5 bases). Germline V CDR1 and CDR2: MNHNY, SVGAGI (reference sequence). Trimming pared 2 bases from V and 1 base from J, leaving 8 bases between. The CDR3 consists of 14 residues. The DNA of the CDR3 is TGTGCCAGCAGTTACCAGACAGTTAACTATGGCTACACCTTC. It translates to CASSYQTVNYGYTF.

The rearrangement uses TRBV4-3 and TRBJ2-7; D is undetermined. CDR1 and CDR2 (germline): LGHNA, YSLEER. Deletions cut 0 bases from V and 4 bases from J, with 10 bases between. The CDR3 totals 14 residues. In DNA form, the CDR3 reads TGCGCCAGCAGCCAAGATGGTTTCGAGTACGAGCAGTACTTC. Translated: CASSQDGFEYEQYF.